The 10 T cell receptor beta chains below come from one sample, sequenced in a study of PD-1 blockade in classical Hodgkin lymphoma. Autologous stem cell transplantation was followed by relapse in every patient, and brentuximab vedotin exposure varied. Thawed PBMCs underwent magnetic negative selection to yield purified CD4+ T cells. Some clones are missing from TCRdb's copy, which holds only in-frame ones; the method was immunoSEQ multiplex PCR. Here the sample spans around 34,000 clones, about nine tenths being singletons. Specimen: CD4+ T cells from blood, collected at baseline. The source is a human donor with classical Hodgkin lymphoma.

The chain is built from TRBV6-6 and TRBJ2-1, with a possible D match to TRBD2 (5 bases). Germline CDR1 MNHNY, CDR2 SVGAGI (reference sequence). Trimming left V 5 bases short and J 8 bases short, with 10 bases between. This CDR3 has 12 residues. CDR3 in DNA: TGTGCCAGCAGTCCCTCCGGGGATGAGCAGTTCTTC. It translates to CASSPSGDEQFF.

CDR3 in DNA: TGTGCCAGCAGGGGGGGCTCGGACTCTGGAAACACCATATATTTT. Translating gives CASRGGSDSGNTIYF. The rearrangement links TRBV28 to TRBJ1-3; D possibly corresponds to TRBD1 (6 bases). Trimming took off 6 bases at V and 0 bases at J, with 12 bases between the two ends. CDR3 length: 15 amino acids. Looked up from germline, CDR1 is MDHEN and CDR2 is SYDVKM.

The chain employs TRBV7-8 and TRBJ2-5; 12 positions match TRBD2. This CDR3 comprises 18 residues. Trimming removed 2 bases from V and 3 bases from J; junction bases left unmatched: 10. CDR1 and CDR2 (germline): SGHVS, FQNEAQ. CDR3 DNA sequence: TGTGCCAGCAGCTTACGGCGTCTAGCGGGAGGGAGGGAAGAGACCCAGTACTTC. Its translation: CASSLRRLAGGREETQYF.

This clone has only a few counts. The chain uses TRBV5-1 and TRBJ1-5; the D gene is possibly TRBD1 (5 bases). Per the germline V gene, CDR1 is SGHRS and CDR2 is YFSETQ. Trimming stripped 0 bases from V and 1 base from J, with 11 bases between. There are 16 residues in the CDR3. In DNA form, the CDR3 reads TGCGCCAGCAGCTTGGAGGGCAGGGTAAGCAATCAGCCCCAGCATTTT. It translates to CASSLEGRVSNQPQHF.

This rearrangement joins TRBV18 to TRBJ1-1, with D possibly being TRBD1 (6 bases). Germline assignment: CDR1 KGHSH and CDR2 LQKENI. CDR3 length: 15 residues. V lost 0 bases and J lost 0, with 8 bases in between. The CDR3 nucleotides read TGTGCCAGCTCACCACCGAGGACAGTGAACACTGAAGCTTTCTTT. It yields the protein CASSPPRTVNTEAFF.

The rearrangement uses TRBV7-2 and TRBJ2-7; D is uncertain. With 5 bases removed from V and 3 bases from J, the gap between germline ends came to 14 bases. The germline CDR1 and CDR2 sequences are SGHTA and FQGNSA. This CDR3 is built from 14 residues. CDR3 bases: TGTGCCAGCAGCCCGCCGACAATTTTCTACGAGCAGTACTTC. Its protein is CASSPPTIFYEQYF.

The table lists this clone with a count of one. J is TRBJ2-7 and V is TRBV6-1; D not certain. CDR1 is MNHNS and CDR2 is SASEGT in the germline V gene. V lost 3 bases, J lost 2 bases, and 14 bases lay in between. The CDR3 is 15 residues long. CDR3 sequence (DNA): TGTGCCAGCAGTGAGCTTGGTGGGTTCGCCTACGAGCAGTACTTC. This translates into CASSELGGFAYEQYF.

V gene TRBV2 combines with J gene TRBJ2-3, with D tentatively TRBD2 (6 bases). This CDR3 contains 13 residues. The germline V gene has CDR1 SNHLY and CDR2 FYNNEI. V dropped 7 bases and J dropped 6 bases, with 14 bases sitting between them. CDR3 bases: TGTGCCAGCAAACGGGACTCTGTGGATACGCAGTATTTT. Protein: CASKRDSVDTQYF.

J is TRBJ2-7 and V is TRBV10-3, with D hard to call. The V end lost 2 bases, the J end lost 0 bases, and 8 bases lay between the germline ends. In germline, CDR1 is ENHRY, CDR2 SYGVKD. The CDR3 loop spans 14 amino acids. CDR3 DNA: TGTGCCATCAGTGAGAATCCGAGCTCCTACGAGCAGTACTTC. Translation gives CAISENPSSYEQYF.

The chain has TRBV2 and TRBJ2-2, with 11 bases fitting TRBD2. The CDR3 covers 18 residues. Germline V lookup: CDR1 SNHLY, CDR2 FYNNEI. Trimming at V came to 3 bases and at J to 6 bases, leaving 12 bases not matched to a gene. In nucleotides, the CDR3 is TGTGCCAGCAGTGAGCAGGAGCCTAGCGGGAGGACCTCCGGGGAGCTGTTTTTT. Translation: CASSEQEPSGRTSGELFF.